This T cell receptor beta chain was sequenced during a study of shared clonotypes between healthy human individuals. Regarding this clone: The antigen remains unidentified.

The CDR3 spans 18 residues. The V end lost 5 bases, the J end lost 0 bases, and 20 bases lay between the germline ends. Germline-derived CDR1 and CDR2 are SGHVS and FQNEAQ. The study's findings and limits: Clonotypes not shared had lower generation probabilities than those common to all four donors. In a handful of donors, around 5% of naive CD4 clonotypes appeared in common. The authors expected sequencing depth to affect clonotype sharing among donors.

In the naive CD8 group, cells lacked CD45RO and were positively selected for CCR7, so terminally differentiated effector memory CD45RA+ cells were left out. Method: immunoSEQ multiplex PCR; TCRdb's copy keeps in-frame clones and lacks some. The sample lists around 2,000,000 clones, just under 95% occurring once. The receptor comes from a man aged 18 to 30 in good health. Material: naive CD8+ T cells sorted from blood. This chain uses TRBV7-8 with TRBJ2-1; D is possibly TRBD2 (7 bases). This CDR3 is CASSPNMAGAYSYNEQFF. CDR3 coding DNA: TGTGCCAGCAGCCCAAATATGGCGGGGGCCTACTCCTACAATGAGCAGTTCTTC.